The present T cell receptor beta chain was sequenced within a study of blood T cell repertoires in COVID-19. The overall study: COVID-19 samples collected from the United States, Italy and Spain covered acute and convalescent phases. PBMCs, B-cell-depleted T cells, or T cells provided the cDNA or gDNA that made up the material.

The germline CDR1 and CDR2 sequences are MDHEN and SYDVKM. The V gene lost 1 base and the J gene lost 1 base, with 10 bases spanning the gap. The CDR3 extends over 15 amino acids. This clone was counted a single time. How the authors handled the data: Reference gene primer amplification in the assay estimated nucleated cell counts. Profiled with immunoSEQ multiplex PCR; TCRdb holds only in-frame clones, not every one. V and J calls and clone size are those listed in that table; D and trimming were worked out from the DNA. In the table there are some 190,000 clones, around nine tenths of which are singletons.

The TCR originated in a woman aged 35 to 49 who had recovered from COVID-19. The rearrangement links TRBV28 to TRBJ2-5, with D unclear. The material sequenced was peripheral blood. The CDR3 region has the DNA TGTGCCAGCAGTTTATTCGACACCTCCCAAGAGACCCAGTACTTC. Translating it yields CASSLFDTSQETQYF.